This T cell receptor beta chain was sequenced during a study of beta chain features in type 1 diabetes. General study points: It was among patients, rather than healthy donors, that naive, central memory and Treg TCRB repertoires appeared more similar. Patients with Type 1 diabetes showed moderately but significantly shorter TCRB CDR3s in all four CD4+ subsets.

The whole isolated RNA underwent reverse transcription, so sequencing captured expressed TCRB transcripts. Profiling relied on immunoSEQ multiplex PCR, and the TCRdb table lists in-frame clones only, not all of them. The table lists hundreds of thousands of clones, around an eighth of them singletons, with roughly 0.04% in the top ten. This clone turned up a few times. The antigen remains undetermined. This CDR3 has 13 amino acids. The V end was cut by 4 bases, the J end by 9 bases, with 13 bases between. The germline gives CDR1 MGHDK, CDR2 SYGVNS. The TCR sequence derives from a man younger than 30 with type 1 diabetes. The chain links TRBV25-1 to TRBJ1-5; D not certain. Material: naive CD4+ T cells from blood. In DNA form, the CDR3 reads TGTGCCAGCAGTGCCGAGGAGCAGAGGCCCCAGCATTTT. It yields the protein CASSAEEQRPQHF.